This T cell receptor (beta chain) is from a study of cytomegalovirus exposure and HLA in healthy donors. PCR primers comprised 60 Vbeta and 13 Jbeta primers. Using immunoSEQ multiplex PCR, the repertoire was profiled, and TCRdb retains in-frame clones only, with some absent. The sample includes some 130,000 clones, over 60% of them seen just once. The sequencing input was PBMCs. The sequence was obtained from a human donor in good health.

The CDR3 protein is CSVTGEEGYTF. DNA of the CDR3: TGCAGCGTAACAGGGGAGGAGGGCTACACCTTC. The V and J genes are TRBV29-1 and TRBJ1-2; TRBD1 aligns across 7 bases. The CDR3 has 11 residues. Looked up from germline, CDR1 is SQVTM and CDR2 is ANQGSEA. With 6 bases clipped from V and 8 bases from J, the junction kept 6 bases outside the gene matches. The whole variable domain, filled in from reference TRBV29-1 and TRBJ1-2, reads SAVISQKPSRDICQRGTSLTIQCQVDSQVTMMFWYRQQPGQSLTLIATANQGSEATYESGFVIDKFPISRPNLTFSTLTVSNMSPEDSSIYLCSVTGEEGYTFGSGTRLTVV.